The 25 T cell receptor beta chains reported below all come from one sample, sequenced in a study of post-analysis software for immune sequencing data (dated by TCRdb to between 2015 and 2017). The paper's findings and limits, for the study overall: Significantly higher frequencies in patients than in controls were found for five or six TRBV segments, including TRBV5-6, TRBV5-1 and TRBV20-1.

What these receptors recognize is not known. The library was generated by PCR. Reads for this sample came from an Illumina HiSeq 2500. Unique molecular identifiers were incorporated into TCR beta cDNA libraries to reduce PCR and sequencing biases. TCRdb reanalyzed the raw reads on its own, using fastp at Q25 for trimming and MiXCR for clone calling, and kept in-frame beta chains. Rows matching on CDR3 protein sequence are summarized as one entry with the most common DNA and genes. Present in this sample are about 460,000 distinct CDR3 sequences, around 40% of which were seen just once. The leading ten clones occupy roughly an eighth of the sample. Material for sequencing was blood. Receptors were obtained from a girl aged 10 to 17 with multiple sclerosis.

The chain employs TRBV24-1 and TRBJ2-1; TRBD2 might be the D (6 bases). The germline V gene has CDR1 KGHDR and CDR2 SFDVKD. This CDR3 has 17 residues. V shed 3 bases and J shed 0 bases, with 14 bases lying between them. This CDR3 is CATSDPSDQSSYNEQFF. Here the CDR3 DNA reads TGTGCCACCAGTGATCCTAGCGACCAGAGCTCCTACAATGAGCAGTTCTTC.

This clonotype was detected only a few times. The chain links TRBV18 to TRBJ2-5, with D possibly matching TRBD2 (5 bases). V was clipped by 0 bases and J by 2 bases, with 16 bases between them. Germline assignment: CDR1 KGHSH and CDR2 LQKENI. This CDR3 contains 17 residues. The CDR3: CASSPPSGRAEQETQYF. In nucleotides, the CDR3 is TGTGCCAGCTCACCACCGTCGGGAAGGGCTGAGCAAGAGACCCAGTACTTC.

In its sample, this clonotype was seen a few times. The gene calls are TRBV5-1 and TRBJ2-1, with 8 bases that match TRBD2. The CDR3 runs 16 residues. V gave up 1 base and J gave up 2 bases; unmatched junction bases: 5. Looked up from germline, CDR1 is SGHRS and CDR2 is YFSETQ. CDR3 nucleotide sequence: TGCGCCAGCAGCTTGACTAGCGGTGGCCCCTACAATGAGCAGTTCTTC. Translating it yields CASSLTSGGPYNEQFF.

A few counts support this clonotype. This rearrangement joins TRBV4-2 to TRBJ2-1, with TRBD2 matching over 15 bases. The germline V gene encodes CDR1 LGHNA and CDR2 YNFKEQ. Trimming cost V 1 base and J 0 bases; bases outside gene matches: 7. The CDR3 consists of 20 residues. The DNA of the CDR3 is TGTGCCAGCAGCCAAGGTCTGGGACTAGCGGGAGGCAGCTCCTACAATGAGCAGTTCTTC. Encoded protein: CASSQGLGLAGGSSYNEQFF.

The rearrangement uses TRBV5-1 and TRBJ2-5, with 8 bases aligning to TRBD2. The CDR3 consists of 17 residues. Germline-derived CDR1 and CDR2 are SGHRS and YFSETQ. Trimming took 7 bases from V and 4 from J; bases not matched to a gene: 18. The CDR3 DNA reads TGCGCCAGCTCACCAGCGGGAGAAGCTCTGGGGGGAGAGACCCAGTACTTC. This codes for CASSPAGEALGGETQYF.

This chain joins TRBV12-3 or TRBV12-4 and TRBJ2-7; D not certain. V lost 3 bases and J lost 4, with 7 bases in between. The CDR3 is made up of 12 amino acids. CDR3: CASSFIDYEQYF. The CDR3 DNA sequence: TGTGCCAGCAGTTTTATAGATTACGAGCAGTACTTC.

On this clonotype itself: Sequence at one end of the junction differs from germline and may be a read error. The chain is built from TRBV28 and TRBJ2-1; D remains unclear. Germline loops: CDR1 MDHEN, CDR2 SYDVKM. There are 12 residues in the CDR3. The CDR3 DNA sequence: TGTGCTAGCAGCCTACCCGTGAGTGAGCAGTTCTTC. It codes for CASSLPVSEQFF.

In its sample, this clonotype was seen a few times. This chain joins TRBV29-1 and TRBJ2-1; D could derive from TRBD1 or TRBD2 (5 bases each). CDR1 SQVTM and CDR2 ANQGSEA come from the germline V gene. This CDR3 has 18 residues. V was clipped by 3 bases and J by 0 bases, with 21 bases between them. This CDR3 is CSVDGASDTQSSYNEQFF. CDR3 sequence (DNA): TGCAGCGTTGACGGGGCCTCCGACACACAGAGCTCCTACAATGAGCAGTTCTTC.

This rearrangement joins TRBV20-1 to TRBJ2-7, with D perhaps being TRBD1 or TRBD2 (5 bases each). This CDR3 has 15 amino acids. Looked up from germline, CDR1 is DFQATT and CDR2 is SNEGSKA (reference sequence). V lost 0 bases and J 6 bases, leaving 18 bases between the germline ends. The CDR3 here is CSARDPRAPGREQYF. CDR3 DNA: TGCAGTGCTAGAGATCCGCGGGCTCCGGGACGCGAGCAGTACTTC.

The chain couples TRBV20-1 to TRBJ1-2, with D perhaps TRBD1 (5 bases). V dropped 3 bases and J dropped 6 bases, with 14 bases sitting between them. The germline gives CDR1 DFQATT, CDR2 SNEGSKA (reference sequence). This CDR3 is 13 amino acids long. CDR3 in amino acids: CSARTREPDGYTF. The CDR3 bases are TGCAGTGCTAGGACCAGGGAGCCCGATGGCTACACCTTC.

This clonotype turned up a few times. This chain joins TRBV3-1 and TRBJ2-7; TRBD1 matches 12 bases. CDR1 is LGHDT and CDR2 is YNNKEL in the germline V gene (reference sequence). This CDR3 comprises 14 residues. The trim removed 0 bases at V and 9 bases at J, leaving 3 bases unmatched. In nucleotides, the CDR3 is TGTGCCAGCAGCCAAGACGGGACAGGGGGCGTGCAGTACTTC. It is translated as CASSQDGTGGVQYF.

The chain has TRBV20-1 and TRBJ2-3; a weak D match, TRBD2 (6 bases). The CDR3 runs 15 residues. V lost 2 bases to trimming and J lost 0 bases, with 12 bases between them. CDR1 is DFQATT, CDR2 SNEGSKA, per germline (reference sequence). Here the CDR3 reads CSARPGGSSTDTQYF. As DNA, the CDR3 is TGCAGTGCTAGACCCGGGGGTTCTAGCACAGATACGCAGTATTTT.

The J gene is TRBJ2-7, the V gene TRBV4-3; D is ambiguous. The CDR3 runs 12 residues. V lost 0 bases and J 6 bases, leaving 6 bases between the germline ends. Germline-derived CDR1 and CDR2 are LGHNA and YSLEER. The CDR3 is CASSQDRVEQYF. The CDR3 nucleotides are TGCGCCAGCAGCCAAGATCGGGTCGAGCAGTACTTC.

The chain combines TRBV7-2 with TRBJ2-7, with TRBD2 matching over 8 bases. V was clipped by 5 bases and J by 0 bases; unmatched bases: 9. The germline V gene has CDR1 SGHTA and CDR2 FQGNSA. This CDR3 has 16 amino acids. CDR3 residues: CASSTAGVSGSYEQYF. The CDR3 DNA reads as TGTGCCAGCAGCACAGCGGGGGTCAGCGGCTCCTACGAGCAGTACTTC.

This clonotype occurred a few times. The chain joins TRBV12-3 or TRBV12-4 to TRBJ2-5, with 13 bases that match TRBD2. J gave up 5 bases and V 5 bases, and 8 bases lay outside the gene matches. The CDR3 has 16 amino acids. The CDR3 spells CASSPGTSGIPETQYF. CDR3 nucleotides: TGTGCCAGCAGTCCCGGGACTAGCGGGATCCCGGAGACCCAGTACTTC.

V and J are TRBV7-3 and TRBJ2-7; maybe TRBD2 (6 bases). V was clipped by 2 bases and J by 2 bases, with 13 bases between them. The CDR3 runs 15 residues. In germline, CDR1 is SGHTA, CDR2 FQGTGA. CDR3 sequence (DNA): TGTGCCAGCAGCTTATTTCCGCGGGACCCCTACGAGCAGTACTTC. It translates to CASSLFPRDPYEQYF. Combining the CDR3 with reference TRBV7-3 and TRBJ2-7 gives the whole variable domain GAGVSQTPSNKVTEKGKYVELRCDPISGHTALYWYRQSLGQGPEFLIYFQGTGAADDSGLPNDRFFAVRPEGSVSTLKIQRTERGDSAVYLCASSLFPRDPYEQYFGPGTRLTVT.

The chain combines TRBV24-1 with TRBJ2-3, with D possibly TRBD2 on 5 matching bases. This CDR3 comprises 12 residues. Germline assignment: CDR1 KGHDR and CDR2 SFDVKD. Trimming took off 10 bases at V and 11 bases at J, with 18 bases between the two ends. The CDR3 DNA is TGTGCCACAGGAGAGGGAGACAATGAGCAGTATTTT. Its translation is CATGEGDNEQYF.

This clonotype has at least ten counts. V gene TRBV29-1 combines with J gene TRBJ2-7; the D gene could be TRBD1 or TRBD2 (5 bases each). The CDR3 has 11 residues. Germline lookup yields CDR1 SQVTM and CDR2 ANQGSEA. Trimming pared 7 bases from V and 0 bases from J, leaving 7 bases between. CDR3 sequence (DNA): TGCAGCGCCGGGGCCTCCTACGAGCAGTACTTC. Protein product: CSAGASYEQYF.

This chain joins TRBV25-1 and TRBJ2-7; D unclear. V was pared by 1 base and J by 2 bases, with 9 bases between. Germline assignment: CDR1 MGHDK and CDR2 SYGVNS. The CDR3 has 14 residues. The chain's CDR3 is CASSESWGTYEQYF. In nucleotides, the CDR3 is TGTGCCAGCAGTGAATCATGGGGTACCTACGAGCAGTACTTC.

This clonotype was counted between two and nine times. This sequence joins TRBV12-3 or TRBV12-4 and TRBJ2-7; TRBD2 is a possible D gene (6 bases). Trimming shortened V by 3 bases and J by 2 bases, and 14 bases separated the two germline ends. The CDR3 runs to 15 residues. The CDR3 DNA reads TGTGCCAGCAGTTTGGAGGGTTTGGCGACCTACGAGCAGTACTTC. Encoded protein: CASSLEGLATYEQYF.

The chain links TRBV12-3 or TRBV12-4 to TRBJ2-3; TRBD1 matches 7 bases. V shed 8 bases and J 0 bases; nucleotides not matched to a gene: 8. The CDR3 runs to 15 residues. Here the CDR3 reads CASRHRTGSTDTQYF. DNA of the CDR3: TGTGCCAGCCGACACCGGACAGGTAGCACAGATACGCAGTATTTT.

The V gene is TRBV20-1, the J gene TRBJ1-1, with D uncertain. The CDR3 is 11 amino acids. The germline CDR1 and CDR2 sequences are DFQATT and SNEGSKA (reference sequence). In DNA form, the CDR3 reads TGCAAAAAGACCTTAGACTTTGAAGCTTTCTTT. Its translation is CKKTLDFEAFF.

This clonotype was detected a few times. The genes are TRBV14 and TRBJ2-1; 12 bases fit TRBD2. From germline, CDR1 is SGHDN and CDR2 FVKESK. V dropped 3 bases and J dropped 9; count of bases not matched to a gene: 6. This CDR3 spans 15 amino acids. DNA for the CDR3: TGTGCCAGCAGCCACCTGACTAGCGGGAGCGTTGAGCAGTTCTTC. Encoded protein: CASSHLTSGSVEQFF. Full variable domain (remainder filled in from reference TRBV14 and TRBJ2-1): EAGVTQFPSHSVIEKGQTVTLRCDPISGHDNLYWYRRVMGKEIKFLLHFVKESKQDESGMPNNRFLAERTGGTYSTLKVQPAELEDSGVYFCASSHLTSGSVEQFFGPGTRLTVL.

The CDR3 DNA is TGTGCCAGCAGCTCCACTAACCCCTCTGGCACAGATACGCAGTATTTT. It specifies CASSSTNPSGTDTQYF. This chain links TRBV7-9 with TRBJ2-3; no firm D call. The CDR3 sequence is 16 residues long. The V end was cut by 4 bases, the J end by 1 base, with 15 bases between. Germline assignment: CDR1 SEHNR and CDR2 FQNEAQ (reference sequence).

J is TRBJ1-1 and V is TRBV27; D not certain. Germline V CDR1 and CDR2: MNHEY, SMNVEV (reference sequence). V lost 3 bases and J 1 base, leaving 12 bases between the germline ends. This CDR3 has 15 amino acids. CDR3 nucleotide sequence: TGTGCCAGCAGTTTGTCGTCGGGGTCGAACACTGAAGCTTTCTTT. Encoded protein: CASSLSSGSNTEAFF.